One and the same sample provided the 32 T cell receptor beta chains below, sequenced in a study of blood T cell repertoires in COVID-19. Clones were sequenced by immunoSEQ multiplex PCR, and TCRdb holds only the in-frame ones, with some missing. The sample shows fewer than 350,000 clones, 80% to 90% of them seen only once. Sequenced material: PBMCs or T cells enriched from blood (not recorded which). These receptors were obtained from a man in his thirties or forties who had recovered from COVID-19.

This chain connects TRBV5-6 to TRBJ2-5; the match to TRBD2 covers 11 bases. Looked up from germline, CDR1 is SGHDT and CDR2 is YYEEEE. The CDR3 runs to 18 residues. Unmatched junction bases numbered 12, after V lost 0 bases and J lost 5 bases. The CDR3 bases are TGTGCCAGCAGCTTGGCCCGGCTTATAGCGGGGGGGCTGGAGACCCAGTACTTC. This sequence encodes CASSLARLIAGGLETQYF.

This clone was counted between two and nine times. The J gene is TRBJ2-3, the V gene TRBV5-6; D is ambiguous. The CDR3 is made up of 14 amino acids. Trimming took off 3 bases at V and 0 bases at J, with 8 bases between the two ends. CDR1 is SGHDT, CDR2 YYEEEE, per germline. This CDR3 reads CASSSLLSTDTQYF. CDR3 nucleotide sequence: TGTGCCAGCAGCTCCCTATTAAGCACAGATACGCAGTATTTT. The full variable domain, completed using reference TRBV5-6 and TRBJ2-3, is DAGVTQSPTHLIKTRGQQVTLRCSPKSGHDTVSWYQQALGQGPQFIFQYYEEEERQRGNFPDRFSGHQFPNYSSELNVNALLLGDSALYLCASSSLLSTDTQYFGPGTRLTVL.

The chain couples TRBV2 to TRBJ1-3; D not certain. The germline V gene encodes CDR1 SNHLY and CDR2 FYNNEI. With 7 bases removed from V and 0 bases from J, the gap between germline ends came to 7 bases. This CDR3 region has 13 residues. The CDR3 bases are TGTGCCAGCACCCAGGACTCTGGAAACACCATATATTTT. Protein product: CASTQDSGNTIYF.

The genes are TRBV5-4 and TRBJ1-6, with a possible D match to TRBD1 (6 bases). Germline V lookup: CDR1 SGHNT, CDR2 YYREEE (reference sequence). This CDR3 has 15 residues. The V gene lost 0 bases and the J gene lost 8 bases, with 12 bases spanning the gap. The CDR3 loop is CASSLALGADSPLHF. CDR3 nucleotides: TGTGCCAGCAGCTTGGCCCTGGGGGCGGATTCACCCCTCCACTTT.

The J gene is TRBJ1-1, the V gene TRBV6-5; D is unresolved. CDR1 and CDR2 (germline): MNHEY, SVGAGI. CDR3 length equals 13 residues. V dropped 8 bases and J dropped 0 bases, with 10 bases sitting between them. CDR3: CASWELLNTEAFF. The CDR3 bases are TGTGCCAGCTGGGAGTTACTGAACACTGAAGCTTTCTTT.

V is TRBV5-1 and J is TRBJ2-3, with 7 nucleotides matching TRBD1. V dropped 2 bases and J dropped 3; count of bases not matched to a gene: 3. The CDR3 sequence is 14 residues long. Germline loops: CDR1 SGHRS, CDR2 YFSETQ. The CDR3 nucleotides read TGCGCCAGCAGCTTACGACAGGGAACAGATACGCAGTATTTT. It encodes CASSLRQGTDTQYF.

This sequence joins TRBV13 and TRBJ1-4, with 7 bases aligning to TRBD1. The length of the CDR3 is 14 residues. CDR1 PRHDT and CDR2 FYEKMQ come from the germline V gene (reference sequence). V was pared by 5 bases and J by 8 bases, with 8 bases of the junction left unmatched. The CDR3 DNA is TGTGCCAGCAGCCCTACAGGGGAAAAAGAAAAACTGTTTTTT. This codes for CASSPTGEKEKLFF.

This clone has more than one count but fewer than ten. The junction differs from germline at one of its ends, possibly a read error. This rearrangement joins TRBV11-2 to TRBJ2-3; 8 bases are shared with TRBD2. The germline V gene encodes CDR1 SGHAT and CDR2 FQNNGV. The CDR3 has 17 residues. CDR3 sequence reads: CASTLGSWRGGTDTQYF. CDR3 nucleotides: TGTGCCAGCACCTTAGGGTCTTGGCGGGGGGGCACAGATACGCAGTATTTT.

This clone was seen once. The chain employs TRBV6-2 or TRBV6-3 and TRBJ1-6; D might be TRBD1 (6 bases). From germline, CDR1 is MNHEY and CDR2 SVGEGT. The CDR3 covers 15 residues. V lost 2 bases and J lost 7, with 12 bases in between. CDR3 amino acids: CASSYGRGKNSPLHF. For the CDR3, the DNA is TGTGCCAGCAGTTACGGAAGGGGGAAGAATTCACCCCTCCACTTT.

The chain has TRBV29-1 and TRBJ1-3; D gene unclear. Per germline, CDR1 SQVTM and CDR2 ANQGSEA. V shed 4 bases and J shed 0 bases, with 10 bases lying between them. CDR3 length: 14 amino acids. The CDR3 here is CSVAGGVSGNTIYF. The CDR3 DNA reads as TGCAGCGTTGCCGGCGGTGTCTCTGGAAACACCATATATTTT.

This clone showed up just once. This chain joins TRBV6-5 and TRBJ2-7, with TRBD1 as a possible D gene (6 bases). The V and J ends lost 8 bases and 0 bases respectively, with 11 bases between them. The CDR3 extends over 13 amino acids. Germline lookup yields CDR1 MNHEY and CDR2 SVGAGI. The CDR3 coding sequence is TGTGCCAGCGATGGCAGGGGCTCCTACGAGCAGTACTTC. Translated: CASDGRGSYEQYF.

This CDR3 reads CASSPRQGAANYGYTF. The CDR3 bases are TGTGCCAGCAGCCCCCGTCAGGGGGCGGCTAACTATGGCTACACCTTC. V usage is TRBV9 and J usage is TRBJ1-2, with 8 bases aligning to TRBD1. With 4 bases clipped from V and 0 bases from J, the junction kept 8 bases outside the gene matches. The CDR3 sequence is 16 residues long. Germline V gene sequence: CDR1 SGDLS, CDR2 YYNGEE.

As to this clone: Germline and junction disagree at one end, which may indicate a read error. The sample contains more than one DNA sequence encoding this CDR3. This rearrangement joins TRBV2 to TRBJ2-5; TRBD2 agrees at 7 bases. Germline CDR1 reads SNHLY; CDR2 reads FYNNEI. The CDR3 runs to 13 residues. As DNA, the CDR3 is TGTGCTAGCAGTATAGCCAGGGAGGGGACCCAGTACTTC. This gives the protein CASSIAREGTQYF.

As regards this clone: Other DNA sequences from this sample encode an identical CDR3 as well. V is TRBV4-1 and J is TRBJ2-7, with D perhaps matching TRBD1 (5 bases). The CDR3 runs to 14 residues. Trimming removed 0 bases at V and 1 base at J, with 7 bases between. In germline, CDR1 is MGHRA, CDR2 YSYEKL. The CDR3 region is CASSQDPGSYEQYF. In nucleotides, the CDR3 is TGCGCCAGCAGCCAAGACCCAGGGTCCTACGAGCAGTACTTC.

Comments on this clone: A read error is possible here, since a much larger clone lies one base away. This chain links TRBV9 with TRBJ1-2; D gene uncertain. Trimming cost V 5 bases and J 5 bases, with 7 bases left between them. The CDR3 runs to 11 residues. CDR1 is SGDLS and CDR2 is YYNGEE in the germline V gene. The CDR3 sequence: CASSRGYGYTF. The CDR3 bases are TGTGCCAGCAGTCGGGGTTATGGCTACACCTTC.

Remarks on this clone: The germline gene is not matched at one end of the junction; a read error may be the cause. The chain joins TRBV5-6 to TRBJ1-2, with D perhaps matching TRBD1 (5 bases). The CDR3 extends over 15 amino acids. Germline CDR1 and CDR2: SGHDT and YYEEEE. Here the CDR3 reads CASSFGRGMATNRLF. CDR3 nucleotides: TGTGCCAGCAGCTTTGGCCGGGGGATGGCCACAAACCGCCTCTTC.

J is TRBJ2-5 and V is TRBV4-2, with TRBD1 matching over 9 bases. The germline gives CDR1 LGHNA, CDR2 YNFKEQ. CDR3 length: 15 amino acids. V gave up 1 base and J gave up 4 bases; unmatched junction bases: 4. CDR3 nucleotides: TGTGCCAGCAGCCAAGTGGGACAGGGTGGAGAGACCCAGTACTTC. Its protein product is CASSQVGQGGETQYF.

The CDR3 reads CATSGTEFSTQYF. CDR3 DNA: TGTGCCACCAGCGGGACAGAATTCAGTACGCAGTATTTT. The J gene is TRBJ2-3, the V gene TRBV24-1; 7 nucleotides agree with TRBD1. V lost 7 bases and J lost 8; bases outside the gene matches: 8. The germline V gene encodes CDR1 KGHDR and CDR2 SFDVKD. This CDR3 is 13 amino acids long.

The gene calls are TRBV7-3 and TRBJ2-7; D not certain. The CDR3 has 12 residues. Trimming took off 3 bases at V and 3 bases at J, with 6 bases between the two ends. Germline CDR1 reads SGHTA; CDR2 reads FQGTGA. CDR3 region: CASSFDNYEQYF. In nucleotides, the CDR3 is TGTGCCAGCAGCTTTGACAACTACGAGCAGTACTTC.

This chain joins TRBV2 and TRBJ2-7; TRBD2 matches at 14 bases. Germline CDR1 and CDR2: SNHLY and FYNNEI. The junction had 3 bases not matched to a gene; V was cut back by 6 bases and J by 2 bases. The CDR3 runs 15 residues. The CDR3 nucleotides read TGTGCCAGCAGGGGACTAGCGGGGGAGACCTACGAGCAGTACTTC. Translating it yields CASRGLAGETYEQYF.

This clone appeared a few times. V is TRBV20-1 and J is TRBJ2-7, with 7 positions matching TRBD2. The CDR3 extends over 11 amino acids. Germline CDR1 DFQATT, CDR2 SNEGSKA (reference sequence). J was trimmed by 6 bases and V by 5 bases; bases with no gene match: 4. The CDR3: CSAVSGPEQYF. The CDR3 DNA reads TGCAGTGCTGTTAGCGGGCCCGAGCAGTACTTC.

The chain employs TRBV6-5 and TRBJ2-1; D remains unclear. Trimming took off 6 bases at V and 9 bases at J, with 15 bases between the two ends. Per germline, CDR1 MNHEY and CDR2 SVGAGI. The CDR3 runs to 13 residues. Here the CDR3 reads CASSGSPRVEQFF. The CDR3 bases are TGTGCCAGCAGCGGGTCCCCTCGAGTTGAGCAGTTCTTC.

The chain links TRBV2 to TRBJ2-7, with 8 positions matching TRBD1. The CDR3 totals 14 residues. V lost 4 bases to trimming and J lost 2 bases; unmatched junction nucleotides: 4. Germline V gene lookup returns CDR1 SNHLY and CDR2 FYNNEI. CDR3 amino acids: CASSGTGLTYEQYF. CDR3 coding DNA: TGTGCCAGCAGTGGGACAGGGCTTACCTACGAGCAGTACTTC.

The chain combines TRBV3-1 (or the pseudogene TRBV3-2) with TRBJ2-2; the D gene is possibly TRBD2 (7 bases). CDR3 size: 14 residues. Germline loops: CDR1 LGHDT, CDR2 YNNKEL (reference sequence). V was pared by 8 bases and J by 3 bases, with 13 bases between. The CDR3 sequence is CASVRGGDTGELFF. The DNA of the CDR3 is TGTGCCAGCGTCAGAGGGGGGGACACCGGGGAGCTGTTTTTT.

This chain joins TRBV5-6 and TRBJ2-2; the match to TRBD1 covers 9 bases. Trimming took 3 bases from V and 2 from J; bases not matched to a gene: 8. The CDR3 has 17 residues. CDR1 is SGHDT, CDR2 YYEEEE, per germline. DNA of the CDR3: TGTGCCAGCAGCTCCCTAACAGGGGGCATTAACACCGGGGAGCTGTTTTTT. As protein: CASSSLTGGINTGELFF.

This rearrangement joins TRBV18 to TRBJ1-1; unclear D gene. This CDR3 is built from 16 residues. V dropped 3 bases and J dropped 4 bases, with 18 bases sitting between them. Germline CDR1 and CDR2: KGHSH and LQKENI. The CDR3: CASSPLVFDTSTEAFF. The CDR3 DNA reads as TGTGCCAGCTCACCCTTGGTTTTCGATACAAGCACTGAAGCTTTCTTT.

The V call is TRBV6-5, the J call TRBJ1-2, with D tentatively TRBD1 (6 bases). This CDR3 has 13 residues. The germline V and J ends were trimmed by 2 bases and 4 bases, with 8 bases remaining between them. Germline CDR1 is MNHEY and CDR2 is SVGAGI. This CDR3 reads CASSYGQLYGYTF. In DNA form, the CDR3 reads TGTGCCAGCAGTTACGGACAGCTCTATGGCTACACCTTC.

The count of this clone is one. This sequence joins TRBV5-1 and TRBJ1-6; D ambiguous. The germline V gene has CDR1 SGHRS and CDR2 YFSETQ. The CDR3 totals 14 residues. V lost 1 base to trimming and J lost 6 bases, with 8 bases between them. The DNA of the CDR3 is TGCGCCAGCAGCTTGTCGGGAATTAATTCACCCCTCCACTTT. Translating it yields CASSLSGINSPLHF.

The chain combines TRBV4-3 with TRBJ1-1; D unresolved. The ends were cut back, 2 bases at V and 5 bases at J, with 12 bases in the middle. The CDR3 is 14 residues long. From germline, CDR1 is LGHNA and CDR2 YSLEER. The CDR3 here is CASSQYSGGTEAFF. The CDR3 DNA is TGCGCCAGCAGCCAATATTCGGGTGGGACTGAAGCTTTCTTT.

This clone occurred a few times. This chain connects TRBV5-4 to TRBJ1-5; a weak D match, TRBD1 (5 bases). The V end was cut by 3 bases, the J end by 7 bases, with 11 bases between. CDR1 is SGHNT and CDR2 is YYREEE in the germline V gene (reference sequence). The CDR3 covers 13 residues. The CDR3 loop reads CASSSQVGQPQHF. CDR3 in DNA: TGTGCCAGCAGCTCACAGGTGGGACAGCCCCAGCATTTT.

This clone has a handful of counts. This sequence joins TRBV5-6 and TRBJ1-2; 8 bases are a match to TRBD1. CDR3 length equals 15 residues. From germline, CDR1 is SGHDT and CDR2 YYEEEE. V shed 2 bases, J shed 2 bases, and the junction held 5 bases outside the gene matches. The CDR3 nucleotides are TGTGCCAGCAGCTTTTTGGACAGGGCGAACTATGGCTACACCTTC. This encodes CASSFLDRANYGYTF.

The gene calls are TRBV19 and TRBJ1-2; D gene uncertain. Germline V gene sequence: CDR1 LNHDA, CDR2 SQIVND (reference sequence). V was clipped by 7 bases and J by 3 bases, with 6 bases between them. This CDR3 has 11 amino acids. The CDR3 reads CASIGDYGYTF. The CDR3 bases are TGTGCCAGTATCGGAGACTATGGCTACACCTTC.